This entry features one T cell receptor beta chain sequence. This record belongs to a study of blood T cell repertoires in COVID-19. At the level of the study: The origin of the acute and convalescent COVID-19 samples was the United States, Italy and Spain.

The cohort comprised adults aged 18 to 89 years residing in approximately 25 US areas. Among Cohort 3 donors, those recovered had two negative PCRs, clearance, or symptom resolution. In the authors' workflow: Estimation of nucleated cell counts was performed using reference gene primer amplification. Profiling relied on immunoSEQ multiplex PCR, and the TCRdb table lists in-frame clones only, not all of them. D and trimming come from the DNA, and the V and J calls and clone size come from that table. The sample shows 300,000 to 450,000 clones, 85% to 90% of them seen only once. There are 18 residues in the CDR3. Between the trimmed V and J ends, which lost 0 bases and 0 bases, there was a span of 12 bases. Germline V gene sequence: CDR1 LGHNA, CDR2 YSLEER.

The V and J genes are TRBV4-3 and TRBJ1-6; no definite D call. Sequenced sample: PBMCs or T cells enriched from blood (not recorded which). This TCR was recovered from a woman aged 18 to 35 who had recovered from COVID-19. CDR3 in amino acids: CASSQDPRPSSYNSPLHF. In nucleotides, the CDR3 is TGCGCCAGCAGCCAAGATCCCAGGCCGAGCTCCTATAATTCACCCCTCCACTTT.